The 5 T cell receptor beta chains reported below all come from one sample, sequenced in a study of T cells after yellow fever vaccination. Via MiXCR, TCRdb re-called the 5' RACE reads, giving one row per CDR3 protein. There are under 300,000 distinct CDR3 sequences in the sample; roughly 6.8% occur only once, and 1% to 1.2% lies in the top ten. Specimen: CD4+ T cells sorted from PBMCs, collected on the day of the yellow fever booster vaccination. The origin of the receptors is a man younger than 45 who received the YFV17D yellow fever vaccine.

This clonotype has ten or more counts. This CDR3 reads CASSLGPNNEQFF. CDR3 bases: TGTGCCAGCAGCTTAGGCCCGAACAATGAGCAGTTCTTC. V usage is TRBV7-2 and J usage is TRBJ2-1, with unresolved D. This CDR3 has 13 amino acids. V lost 1 base, J lost 5 bases, and 6 bases lay in between. Germline-derived CDR1 and CDR2 are SGHTA and FQGNSA. Complete variable domain (other parts from reference TRBV7-2 and TRBJ2-1): GAGVSQSPSNKVTEKGKDVELRCDPISGHTALYWYRQSLGQGLEFLIYFQGNSAPDKSGLPSDRFSAERTGGSVSTLTIQRTQQEDSAVYLCASSLGPNNEQFFGPGTRLTVL.

The chain recombines TRBV20-1 with TRBJ2-7; the match to TRBD2 covers 7 bases. The CDR3 consists of 16 residues. The V gene end was trimmed by 3 bases and the J gene end by 2 bases; junction bases not matched to a gene: 13. Germline-derived CDR1 and CDR2 are DFQATT and SNEGSKA (reference sequence). The CDR3 sequence is CSASPRTRSITYEQYF. The CDR3 nucleotides read TGCAGTGCTAGCCCCCGGACTAGATCTATAACCTACGAGCAGTACTTC.

This clonotype was seen at least ten times. The chain combines TRBV29-1 with TRBJ1-4; possible D gene TRBD1, 6 bases. Between the trimmed V and J ends, which lost 6 bases and 8 bases, there was a span of 16 bases. Germline CDR1 and CDR2: SQVTM and ANQGSEA. The CDR3 has 13 amino acids. The CDR3 nucleotides are TGCAGCGTGGGGGCGGGGGCCGGCGAAAAACTGTTTTTT. Translation: CSVGAGAGEKLFF. Looking up the rest from reference TRBV29-1 and TRBJ1-4 gives the full variable domain: SAVISQKPSRDICQRGTSLTIQCQVDSQVTMMFWYRQQPGQSLTLIATANQGSEATYESGFVIDKFPISRPNLTFSTLTVSNMSPEDSSIYLCSVGAGAGEKLFFGSGTQLSVL.

The chain has TRBV18 and TRBJ2-4; TRBD2 is a possible D gene (6 bases). The germline CDR1 and CDR2 sequences are KGHSH and LQKENI. CDR3 length: 16 amino acids. Trimming removed 2 bases from V and 0 bases from J, with 11 bases in between. The chain's CDR3 is CASSPSAGLAKNIQYF. CDR3 DNA sequence: TGTGCCAGCTCACCATCGGCGGGGCTAGCCAAAAACATTCAGTACTTC. Full variable domain (outside the CDR3, taken from reference TRBV18 and TRBJ2-4): NAGVMQNPRHLVRRRGQEARLRCSPMKGHSHVYWYRQLPEEGLKFMVYLQKENIIDESGMPKERFSAEFPKEGPSILRIQQVVRGDSAAYFCASSPSAGLAKNIQYFGAGTRLSVL.

The rearrangement links TRBV29-1 to TRBJ2-5, with D perhaps matching TRBD2 (7 bases). Germline V gene sequence: CDR1 SQVTM, CDR2 ANQGSEA. The CDR3 runs 16 residues. V was pared by 7 bases and J by 6 bases, with 27 bases between. Here the CDR3 DNA reads TGCAGCGGTGGCTTGGGGGCTAGCGGAGGAGGGAAGACCCAGTACTTC. As protein: CSGGLGASGGGKTQYF.